The 20 T cell receptor beta chains below all came from one sample that was sequenced in a study of blood T cells in healthy people across ages. For the second PCR, which ran for about 7 to 11 cycles, a sample-barcoded 5' primer and a J-beta primer mix were used. TCRdb passed the 5' RACE reads through MiXCR, listing each CDR3 protein once. The sample records more than 900,000 distinct CDR3 sequences, about 23% being singletons. This sample was also put to use in a study of T cells of mothers and their children.

The specimen was blood. These receptors all stem from a girl aged 2 to 9 in good health.

This clonotype has more than one count but fewer than ten. The chain employs TRBV11-1 and TRBJ1-4, with D hard to call. This CDR3 comprises 16 residues. The germline V gene encodes CDR1 SGHAT and CDR2 FQDESV (reference sequence). V lost 6 bases to trimming and J lost 0 bases, with 14 bases between them. Here the CDR3 reads CASSYSPDPTNEKLFF. DNA of the CDR3: TGTGCCAGCAGTTACAGTCCGGACCCAACTAATGAAAAACTGTTTTTT.

The rearrangement links TRBV7-2 to TRBJ2-7, with D unresolved. CDR3 length: 14 residues. CDR1 and CDR2 (germline): SGHTA, FQGNSA. Between the trimmed V and J ends, which lost 8 bases and 0 bases, there was a span of 14 bases. The CDR3 nucleotides are TGTGCCAGCCAGATTGGGCAGAACTCCTACGAGCAGTACTTC. Translated, it gives CASQIGQNSYEQYF.

This CDR3 reads CASSYSGTSGRADNEQFF. As DNA, the CDR3 is TGTGCCAGCAGTTACTCCGGGACTAGCGGGAGGGCCGACAATGAGCAGTTCTTC. V is TRBV6-2 or TRBV6-3 and J is TRBJ2-1; 16 bases line up with TRBD2. The CDR3 totals 18 residues. The J segment lost 5 bases and the V segment lost 0 bases, leaving 4 bases of the junction unmatched. Germline assignment: CDR1 MNHEY and CDR2 SVGEGT.

The CDR3 nucleotides read TGTGCCAGCAGCTTTCGGACCGGTTGGCGTGCGTCAACTAATGAAAAACTGTTTTTT. As protein: CASSFRTGWRASTNEKLFF. The rearrangement uses TRBV7-2 and TRBJ1-4, with no clear D. The CDR3 has 19 residues. V was trimmed by 3 bases and J by 0 bases, leaving 20 bases between them. CDR1 and CDR2 (germline): SGHTA, FQGNSA.

This clonotype was seen repeatedly, ten times or more. The chain links TRBV29-1 to TRBJ2-5, with D perhaps matching TRBD1 (5 bases). V was clipped by 1 base and J by 4 bases, with 7 bases between them. The CDR3 totals 12 residues. From germline, CDR1 is SQVTM and CDR2 ANQGSEA. CDR3 protein: CSVEGGGETQYF. CDR3 in DNA: TGCAGCGTTGAAGGGGGCGGAGAGACCCAGTACTTC.

This clonotype was seen a few times. The J gene is TRBJ2-7, the V gene TRBV20-1; 7 bases agree with TRBD1. The CDR3 is made up of 14 amino acids. Germline CDR1 and CDR2: DFQATT and SNEGSKA (reference sequence). With 5 bases clipped from V and 4 bases from J, the junction kept 11 bases outside the gene matches. CDR3 region: CSAGLQQGSYEQYF. The CDR3 DNA reads as TGCAGTGCTGGTCTACAACAGGGGTCTTACGAGCAGTACTTC.

This clonotype was seen a few times. The J gene is TRBJ2-1, the V gene TRBV2, with TRBD2 matching 8 bases. Germline V gene sequence: CDR1 SNHLY, CDR2 FYNNEI. The ends lost 10 bases at V and 8 bases at J; junction bases unmatched: 13. The CDR3 spans 14 residues. The chain's CDR3 is CAIRGDGTRDEQFF. The CDR3 region has the DNA TGTGCCATTCGGGGGGACGGGACTAGAGATGAGCAGTTCTTC.

This clonotype has only a few counts. The chain recombines TRBV7-2 with TRBJ2-5; 10 bases fit TRBD2. The J segment lost 2 bases and the V segment lost 10 bases, leaving 4 bases of the junction unmatched. Germline lookup yields CDR1 SGHTA and CDR2 FQGNSA. This CDR3 region has 13 residues. CDR3 in DNA: TGTGCCACAACTAGCGGGGTTCAAGAGACCCAGTACTTC. Translation gives CATTSGVQETQYF.

A remark on this clonotype: One end of the junction fails to match germline, which may point to a read error. The V gene is TRBV7-2, the J gene TRBJ2-1, with D perhaps matching TRBD2 (5 bases). Germline V gene data show CDR1 as SGHTA and CDR2 as FQGNSA. The CDR3 is 15 residues long. As DNA, the CDR3 is TGTGCCAGCAGCTTATCGGGAAGCCCCTACAATGGGCAGTTCTTC. It is translated as CASSLSGSPYNGQFF.

As concerns this clonotype: The germline gene is not matched at one end of the junction; a read error may be the cause. The chain carries TRBV9 and TRBJ2-5; a possible D gene is TRBD2 (6 bases). The CDR3 spans 15 residues. Germline V gene sequence: CDR1 SGDLS, CDR2 YYNGEE. In nucleotides, the CDR3 is TGTGCCACCAGCACATCCGAGACGGAGGGCGAGACCCAGTACTTC. Translated: CATSTSETEGETQYF.

This clonotype was picked up a small number of times. The J gene is TRBJ2-1, the V gene TRBV14; TRBD2 matches 9 bases. The CDR3 consists of 17 residues. The V and J ends lost 3 bases and 4 bases, in that order; junction bases with no gene match: 10. Looked up from germline, CDR1 is SGHDN and CDR2 is FVKESK. CDR3 coding DNA: TGTGCCAGCAGCCAGCGAGGTCAACTAGCGGGTTACAATGAGCAGTTCTTC. It yields the protein CASSQRGQLAGYNEQFF.

This sequence joins TRBV28 and TRBJ1-2; D uncertain. The ends were cut back, 5 bases at V and 2 bases at J, with 9 bases in the middle. The germline CDR1 and CDR2 sequences are MDHEN and SYDVKM. The CDR3 runs 13 residues. Here the CDR3 reads CASSRLGNYGYTF. The CDR3 coding sequence is TGTGCCAGCAGTAGACTAGGAAACTATGGCTACACCTTC.

As regards this clonotype: A junction boundary mismatches the germline segment, possibly from a read error. The rearrangement joins TRBV3-1 to TRBJ2-7; D gene uncertain. The CDR3 extends over 12 amino acids. The V gene's germline CDR1 is LGHDT and CDR2 YNNKEL (reference sequence). CDR3 loop: CASSQDVYEQYF. CDR3 bases: TGCGCCAGCAGCCAAGATGTCTACGAGCAGTACTTC.

The rearrangement joins TRBV7-2 to TRBJ2-3, with 11 bases fitting TRBD2. The germline V gene encodes CDR1 SGHTA and CDR2 FQGNSA. Losses at the gene ends were 1 base for V and 4 bases for J; bases not matched to a gene: 10. The CDR3 is 18 amino acids. CDR3 coding DNA: TGTGCCAGCAGCTTAGAAGGGTTAGCGGGGGGGTGGTCAGATACGCAGTATTTT. As protein: CASSLEGLAGGWSDTQYF.

This clonotype was counted a few times. The chain joins TRBV7-3 to TRBJ2-1; possibly TRBD1 or TRBD2 for D (5 bases each). The V end lost 4 bases, the J end lost 5 bases, and 12 bases lay between the germline ends. Germline V gives CDR1 SGHTA, CDR2 FQGTGA. The CDR3 covers 14 residues. CDR3 DNA: TGTGCCAGCAGCTCGACCGGGACGCACAATGAGCAGTTCTTC. Its protein product is CASSSTGTHNEQFF.

Only a few counts were recorded for this clonotype. The chain uses TRBV12-3 or TRBV12-4 and TRBJ2-1; D is unresolved. V was shortened by 6 bases and J by 4 bases, with 16 bases between the two germline ends. The length of the CDR3 is 15 residues. The DNA for the CDR3 is TGTGCCAGCAGACATAGCAGCAGTCTTTACAATGAGCAGTTCTTC. This translates into CASRHSSSLYNEQFF.

This clonotype has a handful of counts. The junction shows a germline mismatch at one end, possibly a read error. The rearrangement joins TRBV29-1 to TRBJ2-1, with TRBD1 as a possible D gene (5 bases). CDR1 is SQVTM and CDR2 is ANQGSEA in the germline V gene. The length of the CDR3 is 17 residues. CDR3 bases: TGCAGCGTTACACCTTATTTCGGACAAACGTCCTTCAATGAGCAGTTCTTC. This translates into CSVTPYFGQTSFNEQFF.

A few counts support this clonotype. The chain carries TRBV7-2 and TRBJ1-4; D may be TRBD1 (5 bases). CDR3 length: 12 residues. Trimming pared 10 bases from V and 8 bases from J, leaving 14 bases between. In germline, CDR1 is SGHTA, CDR2 FQGNSA. The chain's CDR3 is CATRWGDEKLFF. The CDR3, as DNA: TGTGCCACCAGATGGGGGGACGAAAAACTGTTTTTT.

In this sample, this clonotype turned up many times. One base away lies a much larger clone, so this may be a sequencing read error. This chain uses TRBV12-3 or TRBV12-4 with TRBJ2-3; the D gene is possibly TRBD1 (5 bases). Deletions cut 6 bases from V and 2 bases from J, with 6 bases between. This CDR3 has 12 residues. The CDR3 sequence: CASRDNTDTQYF. The CDR3 coding sequence is TGTGCCAGCAGGGACAACACAGATACGCAGTATTTT.

This rearrangement joins TRBV5-1 to TRBJ2-1; 10 positions match TRBD2. Germline assignment: CDR1 SGHRS and CDR2 YFSETQ. Trimming at V came to 0 bases and at J to 6 bases, leaving 3 bases not matched to a gene. The CDR3 loop spans 15 amino acids. CDR3 nucleotide sequence: TGCGCCAGCAGCTTGGAGAGCGGGAGGGCCAATGAGCAGTTCTTC. It encodes CASSLESGRANEQFF.